This T cell receptor (beta chain) was identified in a study of CD8 T cells in ankylosing spondylitis. TCRdb reprocessed the 5' RACE reads with MiXCR, giving one entry per CDR3 protein. The sample has 200,000 to 300,000 distinct CDR3 sequences, 20% to 30% seen once; the top ten hold roughly 0.67%. The CDR3 consists of 17 residues. The ends lost 0 bases at V and 4 bases at J; junction bases unmatched: 8. Germline CDR1 and CDR2: MGHRA and YSYEKL. There are many counts of this clonotype. This receptor was identified in a male donor with ankylosing spondylitis or in good health (not recorded which). The rearrangement uses TRBV4-1 and TRBJ1-1; the match to TRBD1 covers 10 bases. The sequenced sample was blood, either unsorted or a sorted T cell fraction (not recorded which). CDR3 protein: CASSQEPLDRGLTEAFF. In nucleotides, the CDR3 is TGCGCCAGCAGCCAAGAACCCCTAGACAGGGGGCTCACTGAAGCTTTCTTT.